This T cell receptor beta chain was captured by sequencing in a study of CD8+ T cells in alopecia areata. Notes on the study in general: Normal skin's resident alphabeta T cells are also sequenced in scalp samples. TCR sharing was clearer in mice than between patients, perhaps partly owing to patient HLA diversity. Greater clonality was observed in lesional scalp samples, especially alopecia totalis/universalis, versus normal scalp.

Germline V CDR1 and CDR2: SNHLY, FYNNEI. CDR3 length: 13 residues. The V end lost 0 bases, the J end lost 5 bases, and 8 bases lay between the germline ends. PBMCs, the starting material, were the source of sorted CD4+ and CD8+ T cells. There are a few counts of this clone. Its antigen remains unidentified. It was cDNA, reverse transcribed from extracted RNA, that served as the sequencing template. Measured with immunoSEQ multiplex PCR; TCRdb has only the in-frame clones, and not every one. Among some 160,000 clones listed, roughly 58% were seen once. Sequencing used CD8+ T cells sorted from blood. The TCR sequence derives from a human donor in good health. The rearrangement links TRBV2 to TRBJ2-7; D perhaps matches TRBD2 (5 bases). This chain's CDR3 is CASSEATGDEQYF. The CDR3 coding sequence is TGTGCCAGCAGTGAAGCAACCGGGGACGAGCAGTACTTC.